The present T cell receptor beta chain was sequenced within a study of shared clonotypes between healthy human individuals. Terminally differentiated effector memory CD45RA+ cells were excluded from the naive CD8 cells, which were CD45RO-negative and positively selected for CCR7. The protocol was immunoSEQ multiplex PCR, while the TCRdb copy is restricted to in-frame clones and leaves out a portion. The repertoire holds roughly 2,000,000 clones, with roughly 93% as singletons. V was trimmed by 5 bases and J by 0 bases, leaving 18 bases between them. The CDR3 runs 17 residues. Germline values: CDR1 SGHAT, CDR2 FQNNGV.

Sequenced: naive CD8+ T cells from PBMCs. The TCR was taken from a man aged 18 to 29 in good health. Some clones in this sample may be carry-over from other donors' samples. The chain uses TRBV11-2 and TRBJ2-3; tentatively, D is TRBD1 (5 bases). In DNA form, the CDR3 reads TGTGCCAGCAGCGGACGACAGCGTTGGACGAGCACAGATACGCAGTATTTT. Translation gives CASSGRQRWTSTDTQYF.